The TCR beta chain described here comes from a study of shared clonotypes between healthy human individuals. Study-level results: Sampling involved blood alone; tissue repertoires likely differ.

Every unsorted PBMC PCR replicate was loaded with 300 to 350 ng DNA, around 30,000 T cell genomes. On ten immunoSEQ deep assay plates, unsorted PBMC DNA was sequenced. Generated by immunoSEQ multiplex PCR, the TCRdb table keeps only in-frame clones and is missing some. Among fewer than 650,000 clones, approximately 80% were seen once, and the ten largest hold 10% to 15%. All the donors were Caucasian adults who lived in Nashville, Tennessee. To note about this clone: Its matching antigen is unknown.

The germline V gene encodes CDR1 SNHLY and CDR2 FYNNEI. The CDR3 is 17 amino acids. Trimming cost V 0 bases and J 0 bases, with 12 bases left between them. This chain uses TRBV2 with TRBJ2-1; D gene uncertain. Input material: PBMCs. The clonotype was recovered from a woman between 35 and 50 years old in good health. Some clones in this sample may be carry-over from other donors' samples. The CDR3 DNA reads as TGTGCCAGCAGTGAAGCGGCCTGGGTTAGCTCCTACAATGAGCAGTTCTTC. It is translated as CASSEAAWVSSYNEQFF.